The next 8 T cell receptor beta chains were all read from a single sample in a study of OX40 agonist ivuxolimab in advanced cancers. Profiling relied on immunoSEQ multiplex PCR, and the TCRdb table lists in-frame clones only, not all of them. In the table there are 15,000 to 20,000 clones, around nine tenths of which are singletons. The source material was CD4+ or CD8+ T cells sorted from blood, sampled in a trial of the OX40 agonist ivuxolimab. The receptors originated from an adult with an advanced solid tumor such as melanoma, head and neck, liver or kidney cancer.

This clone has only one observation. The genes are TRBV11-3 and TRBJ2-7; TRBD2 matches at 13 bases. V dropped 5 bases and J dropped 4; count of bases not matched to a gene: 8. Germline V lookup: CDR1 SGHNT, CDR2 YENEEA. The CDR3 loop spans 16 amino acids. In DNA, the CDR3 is TGTGCCAGCAGCCCCAGGACTAGCGGGAGTAGGTACGAGCAGTACTTC. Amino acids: CASSPRTSGSRYEQYF.

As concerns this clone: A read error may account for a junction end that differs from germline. CDR3 protein: CASTEAFF. For the CDR3, the DNA is TGTGCCAGCACTGAAGCTTTCTTT. The chain couples TRBV2 to TRBJ1-1; the D is unclear. In germline, CDR1 is SNHLY, CDR2 FYNNEI. The CDR3 contains 8 residues.

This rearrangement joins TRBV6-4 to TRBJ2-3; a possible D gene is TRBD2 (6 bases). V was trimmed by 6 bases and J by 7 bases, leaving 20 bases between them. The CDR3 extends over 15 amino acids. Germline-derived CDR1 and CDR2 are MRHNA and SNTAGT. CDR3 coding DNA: TGTGCCAGCAGCCCTAGCGCAGCAGAGGGTAATACGCAGTATTTT. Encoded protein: CASSPSAAEGNTQYF.

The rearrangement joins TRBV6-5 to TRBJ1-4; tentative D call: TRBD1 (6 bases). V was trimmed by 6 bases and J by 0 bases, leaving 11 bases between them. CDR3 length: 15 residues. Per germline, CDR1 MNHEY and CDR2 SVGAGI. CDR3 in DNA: TGTGCCAGCAGCCGAGGGGGAGCAACTAATGAAAAACTGTTTTTT. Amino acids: CASSRGGATNEKLFF.

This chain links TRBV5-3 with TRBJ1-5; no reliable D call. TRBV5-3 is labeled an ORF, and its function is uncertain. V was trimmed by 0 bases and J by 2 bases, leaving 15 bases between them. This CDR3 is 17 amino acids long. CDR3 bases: TGTGCCAGAAGCTTGGGGCAGGACCGGGATGGCAATCAGCCCCAGCATTTT. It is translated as CARSLGQDRDGNQPQHF.

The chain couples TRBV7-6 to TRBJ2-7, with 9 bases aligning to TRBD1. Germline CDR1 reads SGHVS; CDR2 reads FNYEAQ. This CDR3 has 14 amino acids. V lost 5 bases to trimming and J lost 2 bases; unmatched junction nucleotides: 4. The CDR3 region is CASSPWTGAYEQYF. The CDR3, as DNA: TGTGCCAGCAGCCCATGGACAGGGGCCTACGAGCAGTACTTC.

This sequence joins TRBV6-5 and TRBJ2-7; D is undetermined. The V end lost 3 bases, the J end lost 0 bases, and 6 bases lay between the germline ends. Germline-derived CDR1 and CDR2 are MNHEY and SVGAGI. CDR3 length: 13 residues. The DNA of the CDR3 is TGTGCCAGCAGTTATGGCGGCTCCTACGAGCAGTACTTC. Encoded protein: CASSYGGSYEQYF.

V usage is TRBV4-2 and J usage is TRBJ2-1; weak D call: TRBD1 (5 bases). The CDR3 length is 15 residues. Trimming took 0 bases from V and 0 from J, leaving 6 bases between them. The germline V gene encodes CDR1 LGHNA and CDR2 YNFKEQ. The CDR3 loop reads CASSQDRASYNEQFF. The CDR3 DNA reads TGTGCCAGCAGCCAAGACAGGGCCTCCTACAATGAGCAGTTCTTC.